This T cell receptor beta chain originates from a study of T cells after yellow fever vaccination. V lost 4 bases and J lost 1; bases outside the gene matches: 8. Germline assignment: CDR1 SGHRS and CDR2 YFSETQ. The CDR3 has 16 amino acids. The study, taken as a whole, reports: High-abundance clonotypes from the bulk population could contaminate FACS-sorted repertoires.

This clonotype has just a few counts. Antigen: not known. TCRdb reprocessed the 5' RACE reads with MiXCR, giving one entry per CDR3 protein. The sample has 550,000 to 750,000 distinct CDR3 sequences; approximately 13% are singletons. The chain links TRBV5-1 to TRBJ2-1; TRBD1 agrees at 7 bases. The clonotype originates from a young man who received the YFV17D yellow fever vaccine. The starting material was PBMCs, obtained on the day of the yellow fever booster vaccination. The chain's CDR3 is CASSRDRVWSYNEQFF. In nucleotides, the CDR3 is TGCGCCAGCAGCCGAGACAGGGTTTGGTCCTACAATGAGCAGTTCTTC.